The clone carrying this T cell receptor beta chain was counted between two and nine times. Its antigen is unknown. The entry originates in a study of blood T cells in healthy people across ages. Whole-study results and caveats: Donor CMV status was unknown, possibly confounding expanded clonotype changes.

Samples had at least 6 million PBMCs isolated from them. The germline V gene has CDR1 MNHEY and CDR2 SVGEGT. Trimming took 5 bases from V and 5 from J; bases not matched to a gene: 12. The CDR3 is 17 amino acids. Together with a sample-barcoded 5' primer, a J-beta primer mix was included in a second PCR lasting about 7 to 11 cycles. TCRdb itself ran the 5' RACE reads through MiXCR, one entry per CDR3 protein. Among about 670,000 distinct CDR3 sequences listed, roughly 43% were seen once. The specimen sequenced was blood. The receptor was derived from a man older than 75 in good health. The rearrangement links TRBV6-2 or TRBV6-3 to TRBJ2-1, with 10 bases identical to TRBD2. The CDR3 loop reads CASSPLASGLAHNEQFF. For the CDR3, the DNA is TGTGCCAGCAGTCCTCTAGCCTCGGGACTAGCGCACAATGAGCAGTTCTTC.